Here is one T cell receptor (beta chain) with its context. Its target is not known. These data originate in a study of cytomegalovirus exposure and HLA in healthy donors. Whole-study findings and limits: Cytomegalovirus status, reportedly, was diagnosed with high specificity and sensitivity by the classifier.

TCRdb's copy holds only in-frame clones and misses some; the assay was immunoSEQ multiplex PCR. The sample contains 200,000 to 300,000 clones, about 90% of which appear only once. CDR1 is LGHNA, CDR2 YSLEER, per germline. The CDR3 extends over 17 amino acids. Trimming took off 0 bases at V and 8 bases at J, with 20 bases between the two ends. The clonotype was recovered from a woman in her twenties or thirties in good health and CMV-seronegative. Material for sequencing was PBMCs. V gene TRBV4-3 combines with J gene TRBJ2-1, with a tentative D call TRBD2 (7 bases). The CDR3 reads CASSQDGGGVALYEQFF. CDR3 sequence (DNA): TGCGCCAGCAGCCAAGATGGGGGGGGCGTAGCGCTCTATGAGCAGTTCTTC.